This TCR beta chain was captured by sequencing in a study of T cell clones after liver transplantation. Only in-frame clones appear in the TCRdb table, and some are missing; sequencing was by immunoSEQ multiplex PCR. The sample has more than 65,000 clones; around 90% are singletons. V was shortened by 7 bases and J by 8 bases, with 18 bases between the two germline ends. This CDR3 is 14 amino acids long. Germline loops: CDR1 SGHTA, CDR2 FQGNSA. The material sequenced was CD4+ T cells from blood, taken before liver transplant. This chain joins TRBV7-2 and TRBJ2-1, with D perhaps given as TRBD1 or TRBD2 (6 bases each). The sequence derives from a human donor who received a liver transplant. In DNA form, the CDR3 reads TGTGCCAGCACCTCGAGAGGGGGGACCCATGAGCAGTTCTTC. Protein sequence: CASTSRGGTHEQFF.